A selection of T cell receptor beta chains follows, all from one sample in a study of cytomegalovirus exposure and HLA in healthy donors. The method was immunoSEQ multiplex PCR; TCRdb's version includes in-frame clones alone and lacks a portion of them. The top ten clones hold about 2.4% of a sample with about 160,000 clones, around 80% of them seen once. The sequencing input was PBMCs. These receptors came from a male donor in good health and CMV-seronegative. Each CDR3 is given with its conserved first and last residue.

>TRBV7-6
CASSWGQGAGTDTQYF
>TRBV9
CASSVGLAETQYF
>TRBV19
CASSRRGTYEQYF
>TRBV7-9
CASSPEMRQPQHF
>TRBV11-2
CASSFRGQDAYEQYF
>TRBV5-1
CASSLVAGGSYEQYF
>TRBV5-6
CASSLVALARYNEQFF
>TRBV28
CASSLRGIVNQPQHF
>TRBV28
CASSTPGTDTQYF
>TRBV9
CASSPLVGDSGNTIYF
>TRBV19
CASSLLAGGPGTGELFF
>TRBV27
CASRRWDRVGNEQFF
>TRBV29-1
CSVEQRTVSYNEQFF
>TRBV7-8
CASSLSGGAGELFF
>TRBV18
CASSSAGGAYTEAFF
>TRBV18
CASSPPEGATEAFF
>TRBV6-1
CASSATATYEQYF
>TRBV7-6
CASSLGPTGAGGYTF
>TRBV28
CASSLVFNSYEQYF
>TRBV28
CASSPSTGTRYGGQFF
>TRBV5-1
CASSLVPSTDTQYF
>TRBV9
CASSALAGRSTDTQYF
>TRBV7-9
CASSSNTGSYEQYF
>TRBV5-1
CASSLALAGGFYEQYF
>TRBV5-1
CASSLTPGQGYTGELFF
>TRBV5-4
CASSPMGQGLNTEAFF
>TRBV9
CASSATSGGPSYEQYF
>TRBV6-5
CASTPAGYGETQYF
>TRBV6-5
CASTGLAGGVDEQYF
>TRBV2
CASKEEGRLGETQYF
>TRBV9
CASSVDYGGGWKETQYF
>TRBV7-3
CASSLGAGPAYEQYF
>TRBV4-2
CASSQDLGLAGAPASTDTQYF
>TRBV28
CASRGIGTGEDTQYF
>TRBV30
CAWTSGSANYGYTF
>TRBV4-1
CASASSTGNGEAFF
>TRBV5-4
CASSIGGEETQYF
>TRBV27
CASSLWTGSSYEQYF
>TRBV29-1
CSVDRNTEAFF
>TRBV6-6
CASSPAYEQYF
>TRBV28
CASSSGQDFEKLFF
>TRBV6-1
CASSEAGDRGGETQYF
>TRBV19
CASSIGRAGELFF
>TRBV18
CASSPGSRGDTQYF
>TRBV18
CASSPYNQETQYF
>TRBV5-1
CASSFGQGGLSEQFF
>TRBV2
CASSERVYEQYF
>TRBV7-2
CASSLEGGGAFQSTQYF
>TRBV27
CASSIGTGNTEAFF
>TRBV7-9
CASSPGAVAEQFF
>TRBV7-3
CASSLIGGDTGELFF